This TCR beta chain was obtained from a study of neurological immune-mediated disorders. Each CDR3 protein is one row after TCRdb ran MiXCR on the 5' RACE reads. The sample lists around 62,000 distinct CDR3 sequences, 4.1% occurring once. This clonotype has at least ten counts. This CDR3 is 14 amino acids long. Germline-derived CDR1 and CDR2 are DFQATT and SNEGSKA (reference sequence). V was clipped by 6 bases and J by 4 bases; unmatched bases: 7. This rearrangement joins TRBV20-1 to TRBJ2-5; 11 nucleotides match TRBD2. The TCR was taken from a man aged 50 to 60 with multiple sclerosis. Sequencing input: PBMCs. CDR3 DNA sequence: TGCAGTGCCCTTAGCGGGGGGGCCAGAGAGACCCAGTACTTC. This sequence encodes CSALSGGARETQYF.